Detailed here is one T cell receptor beta chain. The V gene lost 6 bases and the J gene lost 4 bases, with 13 bases spanning the gap. The CDR3 consists of 14 residues. Germline CDR1 is SGHRS and CDR2 is YFSETQ. This entry is derived from a study of shared clonotypes between healthy human individuals. Profiled with immunoSEQ multiplex PCR; TCRdb holds only in-frame clones, not every one. The sample has about 1.5 million clones, 95% to 99% seen once. Each donor was a Caucasian adult residing in Nashville, Tennessee. The clonotype was recovered from a man in his thirties or forties in good health. Source material: naive CD4+ T cells sorted from blood. The subset here: CD45RA+ positively selected. The V and J genes are TRBV5-1 and TRBJ2-2; D perhaps matches TRBD1 (6 bases). This CDR3 reads CASKEQGGTGELFF. CDR3 in DNA: TGCGCCAGCAAAGAACAGGGTGGCACCGGGGAGCTGTTTTTT.